This TCR beta chain was obtained from a study of T cells in Graves' hyperthyroidism and ophthalmopathy. Findings and caveats of the study: A model using 13 V-J features told ophthalmopathy apart from stable hyperthyroidism.

Trimming shortened V by 6 bases and J by 0 bases, and 15 bases separated the two germline ends. CDR1 and CDR2 from the germline V gene are SNHLY and FYNNEI. The CDR3 consists of 16 residues. This clonotype has a count of ten or more. Antigen: not known. RNA transcripts were the template for amplifying TCR beta CDR3 regions. The TCR CDR3 was amplified in a first-round RT-PCR using the HTBI primer set. TCRdb reprocessed the multiplex PCR reads via MiXCR and lists one record per CDR3 protein. The table lists fewer than 200,000 distinct CDR3 sequences, over 15% of them singletons, with roughly 30% in the top ten. The PBMCs had their origin in 7.5 to 10 ml of fresh peripheral blood.

The sequence was obtained from a woman between 45 and 60 years old with Graves' hyperthyroidism. V usage is TRBV2 and J usage is TRBJ1-5; the D gene is possibly TRBD1 (5 bases). Specimen: blood. CDR3 nucleotide sequence: TGTGCCAGCAGGCTGACAAGAGGGGATAGCAATCAGCCCCAGCATTTT. Encoded protein: CASRLTRGDSNQPQHF.